The clone carrying this T cell receptor beta chain was detected a few times. Its antigen is unknown. The CDR3 runs to 17 residues. Germline CDR1 reads SGHAT; CDR2 reads FQNNGV. With V trimmed by 5 bases and J by 4 bases, 12 bases remained unmatched. Each cDNA molecule carried a unique molecular identifier. TCRdb used MiXCR to reprocess the 5' RACE reads, holding one entry per CDR3 protein. This table has about 42,000 distinct CDR3 sequences, about 7% appearing once. The data were taken from a study of early T cells in non-severe SARS-CoV-2 infection. Overall study context: It was bulk RNA from unsorted whole blood that was sequenced, and the chains were unpaired. Study results and caveats: VDJdb matching skewed toward anti-spike CD8 responses, missing private and CD4 specificities.

This rearrangement joins TRBV11-2 to TRBJ1-3; 9 bases are a match to TRBD1. The origin of this receptor is an adult who was a healthcare worker with PCR-confirmed SARS-CoV-2 infection or an uninfected control (not recorded which). The material sequenced was whole blood. The CDR3, as DNA: TGTGCCAGCAGCCCCAACGCCGGGACAGGGCAAGGAAACACCATATATTTT. Protein product: CASSPNAGTGQGNTIYF.